This TCR beta chain comes out of a study of spatial heterogeneity in lung cancer. A unique molecular identifier was carried by every single TCR cDNA molecule. TCRdb fed the 5' RACE reads into MiXCR, producing one record per CDR3 protein. Of tens of thousands of distinct CDR3 sequences detected, about 14% appear once; the ten largest clones hold approximately 7%. Comments on this clonotype: The antigen is not known.

The V end was cut by 3 bases, the J end by 0 bases, with 10 bases between. CDR3 size: 15 residues. The V gene's germline CDR1 is SGHRS and CDR2 YFSETQ. Indicated time point: sample taken at primary tumor resection. Whole RNA, isolated from tumor, nontumor lung or frozen PBMC, was sequenced without prior sorting. The donor population consisted of about 75 patients with untreated, early-stage non-small cell lung cancer. Points from the study as a whole: Blood showed ubiquitous tumor TCRs more often at resection than at routine follow-up.

This TCR was sampled from a male donor with early-stage non-small cell lung cancer. The chain recombines TRBV5-1 with TRBJ1-3; D may be TRBD1 (5 bases). The sample here was PBMCs, taken at surgery. This CDR3 is CASSSGTSSGNTIYF. For the CDR3, the DNA is TGCGCCAGCAGCTCTGGGACTTCCTCTGGAAACACCATATATTTT.